The entry that follows covers one TCR beta chain sequence. This sample was taken from a study of shared clonotypes between healthy human individuals. Per the germline V gene, CDR1 is SGHTA and CDR2 is FQGNSA. The CDR3 is 12 residues long. Trimming took off 2 bases at V and 10 bases at J, with 9 bases between the two ends. Caucasian adults residing in Nashville, Tennessee made up all the donors. Each PCR replicate run on unsorted PBMC took in 300 to 350 ng DNA, roughly 29,000 T cell genomes. Method: immunoSEQ multiplex PCR; TCRdb's copy keeps in-frame clones and lacks some. Of nearly 500,000 clones listed, approximately 80% are singletons.

The receptor comes from a woman aged 40 to 50 in good health. Some clones in this sample may be carry-over from other donors' samples. The chain carries TRBV7-2 and TRBJ2-4, with D perhaps matching TRBD2 (5 bases). The sample was PBMCs. CDR3: CASSLSGGIQYF. The CDR3 bases are TGTGCCAGCAGCTTATCCGGAGGAATTCAGTACTTC.